The text below deals with one TCR beta chain. This CDR3 is built from 13 residues. The V end was cut by 3 bases, the J end by 4 bases, with 4 bases between. The V gene's germline CDR1 is MNHEY and CDR2 SMNVEV (reference sequence). The sample is drawn from a study of blood T cell repertoires in COVID-19. TCRdb keeps only in-frame clones here, not all; method: immunoSEQ multiplex PCR. The sample has about 160,000 clones, just under 95% seen once. This receptor was identified in a woman between 50 and 59 years old with acute or convalescent COVID-19. This rearrangement joins TRBV27 to TRBJ2-6, with no clear D. The source material was peripheral blood. As DNA, the CDR3 is TGTGCCAGCAGTTTTCTGGGGGCCAACGTCCTGACTTTC. As protein: CASSFLGANVLTF.